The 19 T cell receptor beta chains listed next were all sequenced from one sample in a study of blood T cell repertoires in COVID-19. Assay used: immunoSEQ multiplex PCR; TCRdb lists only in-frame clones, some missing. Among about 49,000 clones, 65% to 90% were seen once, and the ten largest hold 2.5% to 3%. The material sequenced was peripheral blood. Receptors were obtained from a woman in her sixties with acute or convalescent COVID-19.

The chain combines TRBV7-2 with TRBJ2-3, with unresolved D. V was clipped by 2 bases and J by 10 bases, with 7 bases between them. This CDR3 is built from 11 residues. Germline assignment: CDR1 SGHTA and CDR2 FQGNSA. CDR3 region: CASSLRFAQYF. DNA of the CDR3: TGTGCCAGCAGCTTACGGTTTGCGCAGTATTTT.

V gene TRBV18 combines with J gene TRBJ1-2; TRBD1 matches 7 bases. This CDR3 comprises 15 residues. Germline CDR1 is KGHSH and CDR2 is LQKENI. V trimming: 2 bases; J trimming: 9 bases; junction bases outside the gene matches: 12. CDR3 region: CASSPSGQALESYTF. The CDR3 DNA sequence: TGTGCCAGCTCACCAAGCGGACAGGCCCTCGAGAGCTACACCTTC.

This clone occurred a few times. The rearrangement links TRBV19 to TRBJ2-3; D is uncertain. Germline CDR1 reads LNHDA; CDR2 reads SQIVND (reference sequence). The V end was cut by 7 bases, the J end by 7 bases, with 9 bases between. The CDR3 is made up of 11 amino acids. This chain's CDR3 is CASTSTYTQYF. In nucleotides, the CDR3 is TGTGCCAGTACCTCCACTTATACGCAGTATTTT.

This CDR3 reads CASSLGRENTEAFF. CDR3 coding DNA: TGTGCCAGCTCACTTGGCAGGGAGAACACTGAAGCTTTCTTT. The chain links TRBV18 to TRBJ1-1, with a possible D match to TRBD1 (5 bases). This CDR3 has 14 amino acids. Trimming removed 4 bases from V and 1 base from J, with 10 bases in between. The germline V gene has CDR1 KGHSH and CDR2 LQKENI.

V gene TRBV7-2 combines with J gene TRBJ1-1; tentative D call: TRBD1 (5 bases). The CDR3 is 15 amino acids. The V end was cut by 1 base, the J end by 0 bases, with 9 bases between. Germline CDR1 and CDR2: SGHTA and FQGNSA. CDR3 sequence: CASSLGGGMNTEAFF. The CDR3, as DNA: TGTGCCAGCAGCTTAGGTGGGGGGATGAACACTGAAGCTTTCTTT. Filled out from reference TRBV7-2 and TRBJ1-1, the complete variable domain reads GAGVSQSPSNKVTEKGKDVELRCDPISGHTALYWYRQSLGQGLEFLIYFQGNSAPDKSGLPSDRFSAERTGGSVSTLTIQRTQQEDSAVYLCASSLGGGMNTEAFFGQGTRLTVV.

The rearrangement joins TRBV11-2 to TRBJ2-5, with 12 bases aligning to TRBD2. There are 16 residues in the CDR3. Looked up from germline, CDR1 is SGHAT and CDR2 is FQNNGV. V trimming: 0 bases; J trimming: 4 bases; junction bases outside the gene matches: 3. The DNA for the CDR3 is TGTGCCAGCAGCTTAGATCCTAGCGGGAGGGCAGAGACCCAGTACTTC. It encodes CASSLDPSGRAETQYF. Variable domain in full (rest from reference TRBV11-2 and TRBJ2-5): EAGVAQSPRYKIIEKRQSVAFWCNPISGHATLYWYQQILGQGPKLLIQFQNNGVVDDSQLPKDRFSAERLKGVDSTLKIQPAKLEDSAVYLCASSLDPSGRAETQYFGPGTRLLVL.

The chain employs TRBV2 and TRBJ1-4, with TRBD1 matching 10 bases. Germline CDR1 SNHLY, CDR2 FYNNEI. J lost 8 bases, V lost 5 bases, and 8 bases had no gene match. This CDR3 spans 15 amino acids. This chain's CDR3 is CASSSRDRGTEKLFF. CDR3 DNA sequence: TGTGCCAGCAGTTCGCGGGACAGGGGAACGGAAAAACTGTTTTTT.

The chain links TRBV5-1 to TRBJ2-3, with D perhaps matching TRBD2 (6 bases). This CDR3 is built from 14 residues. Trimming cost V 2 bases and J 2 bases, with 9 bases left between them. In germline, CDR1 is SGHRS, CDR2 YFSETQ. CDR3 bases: TGCGCCAGCAGCTTTGGAGGGGCCACAGATACGCAGTATTTT. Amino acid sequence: CASSFGGATDTQYF.

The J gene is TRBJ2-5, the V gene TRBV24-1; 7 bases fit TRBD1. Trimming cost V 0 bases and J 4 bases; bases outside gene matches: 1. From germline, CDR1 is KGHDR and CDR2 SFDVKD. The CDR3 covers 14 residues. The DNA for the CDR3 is TGTGCCACCAGTGATTTGGCAGGGGGAGAGACCCAGTACTTC. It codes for CATSDLAGGETQYF.

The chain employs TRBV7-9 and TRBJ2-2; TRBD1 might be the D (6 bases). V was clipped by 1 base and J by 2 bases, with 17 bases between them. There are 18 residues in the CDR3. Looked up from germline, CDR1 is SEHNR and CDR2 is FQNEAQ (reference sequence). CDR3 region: CASSLVGVRGSNTGELFF. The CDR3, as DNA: TGTGCCAGCAGCTTAGTCGGTGTTAGGGGGTCAAACACCGGGGAGCTGTTTTTT.

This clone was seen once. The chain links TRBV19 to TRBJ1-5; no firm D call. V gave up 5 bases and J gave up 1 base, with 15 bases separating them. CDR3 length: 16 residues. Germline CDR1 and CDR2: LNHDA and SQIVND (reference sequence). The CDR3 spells CASSPGTRRSNQPQHF. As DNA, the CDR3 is TGTGCCAGTAGTCCGGGTACTCGGAGGAGCAATCAGCCCCAGCATTTT.

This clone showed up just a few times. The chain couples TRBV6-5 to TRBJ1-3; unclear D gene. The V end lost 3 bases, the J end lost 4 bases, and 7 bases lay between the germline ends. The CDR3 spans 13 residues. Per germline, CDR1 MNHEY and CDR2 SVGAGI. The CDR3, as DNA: TGTGCCAGCAGTTATGCGTACGGAAACACCATATATTTT. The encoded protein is CASSYAYGNTIYF.

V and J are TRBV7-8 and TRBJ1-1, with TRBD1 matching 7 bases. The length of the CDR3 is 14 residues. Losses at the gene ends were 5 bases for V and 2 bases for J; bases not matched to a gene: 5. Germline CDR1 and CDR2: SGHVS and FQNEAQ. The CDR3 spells CASSTRQGNTEAFF. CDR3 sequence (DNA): TGTGCCAGCAGCACAAGACAGGGCAACACTGAAGCTTTCTTT.

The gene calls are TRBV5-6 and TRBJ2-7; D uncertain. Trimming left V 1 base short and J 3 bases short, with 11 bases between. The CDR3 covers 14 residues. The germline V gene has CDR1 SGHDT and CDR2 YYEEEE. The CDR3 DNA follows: TGTGCCAGCAGCTTGTTTCAGGCTGGCTACGAGCAGTACTTC. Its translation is CASSLFQAGYEQYF.

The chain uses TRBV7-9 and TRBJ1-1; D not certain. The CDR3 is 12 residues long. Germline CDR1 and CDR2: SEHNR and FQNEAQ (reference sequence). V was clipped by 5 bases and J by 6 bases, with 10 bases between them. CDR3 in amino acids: CASSNFPAEAFF. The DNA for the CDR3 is TGTGCCAGCAGCAATTTCCCGGCTGAAGCTTTCTTT.

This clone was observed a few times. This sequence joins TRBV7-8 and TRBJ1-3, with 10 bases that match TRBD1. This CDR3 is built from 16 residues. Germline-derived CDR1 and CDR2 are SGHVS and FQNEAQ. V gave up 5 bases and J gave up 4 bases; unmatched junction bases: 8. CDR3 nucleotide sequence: TGTGCCAGCAGCCCTACCTTGGGACAGGGGGGAAACACCATATATTTT. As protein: CASSPTLGQGGNTIYF.

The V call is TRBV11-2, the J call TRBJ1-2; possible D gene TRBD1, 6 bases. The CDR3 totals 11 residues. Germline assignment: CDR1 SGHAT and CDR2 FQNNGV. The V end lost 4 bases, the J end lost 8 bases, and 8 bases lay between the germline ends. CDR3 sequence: CASSYRDGYTF. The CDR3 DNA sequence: TGTGCCAGCAGCTACAGGGACGGCTACACCTTC.

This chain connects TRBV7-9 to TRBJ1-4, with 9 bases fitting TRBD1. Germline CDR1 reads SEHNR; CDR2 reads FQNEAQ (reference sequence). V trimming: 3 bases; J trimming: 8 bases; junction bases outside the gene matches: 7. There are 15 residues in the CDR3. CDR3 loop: CASSFLGTGREKLFF. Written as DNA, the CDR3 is TGTGCCAGCAGCTTCTTAGGGACAGGGCGGGAAAAACTGTTTTTT.

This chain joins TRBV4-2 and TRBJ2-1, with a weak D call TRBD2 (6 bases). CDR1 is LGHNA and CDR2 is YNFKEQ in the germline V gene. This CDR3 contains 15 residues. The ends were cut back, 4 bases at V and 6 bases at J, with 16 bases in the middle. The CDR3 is CASSPPMGAGNEQFF. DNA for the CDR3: TGTGCCAGCAGCCCCCCCATGGGAGCGGGCAATGAGCAGTTCTTC.